A selection of T cell receptor beta chains follows, all from one sample in a study of human T cells and chemical hapten exposure. MiXCR was run by TCRdb on the RACE reads, yielding one entry per CDR3 protein. In the table there are roughly 100,000 distinct CDR3 sequences, 10% to 14% of which are singletons. The sequenced sample was whole blood, obtained in connection with sensitization to the hapten diphenylcyclopropenone (DPC). These receptors were collected from a woman aged 60 to 75 with alopecia areata. Some clones in this sample may be carry-over from other donors' samples. Each CDR3 is given with its conserved first and last residue. A D gene is named only where the DNA matches it firmly. Clone size is not always given. Where it is, it says once, few, many or a class for expanded clones.

TRBJ1-4 | - | TRBV2 | many | CASSELNEKLFF | TGTGCCAGCTCAGAGCTTAATGAAAAACTGTTTTTT
TRBJ1-2 | - | TRBV27 | few | CASFNTGGYTF | TGTGCCAGCTTCAATACGGGAGGCTACACCTTC
TRBJ2-3 | TRBD2 | TRBV20-1 | many | CSATSGGAATQYF | TGCAGTGCTACTAGCGGGGGGGCGGCTACGCAGTATTTT
TRBJ1-5 | - | TRBV13 | - | CASSLGQARNQPQHF | TGTGCCAGCAGCTTAGGACAGGCTCGCAATCAGCCCCAGCATTTT
TRBJ1-1 | - | TRBV7-6 | many | CASSLEKNTEAFF | TGTGCCAGCAGCTTAGAGAAGAACACTGAAGCTTTCTTT
TRBJ2-5 | - | TRBV11-2 | - | CASSSWAGQETQYF | TGTGCCAGCAGCTCCTGGGCCGGACAAGAGACCCAGTACTTC
TRBJ2-7 | - | TRBV4-1 | few | CASSQAGWTYEQYF | TGCGCCAGCAGCCAAGCTGGCTGGACCTACGAGCAGTACTTC
TRBJ2-2 | - | TRBV29-1 | - | CSAYRDTGELFF | TGCAGCGCCTACAGGGACACCGGGGAGCTGTTTTTT
TRBJ1-6 | - | TRBV4-3 | - | CASSHELGPLHF | TGCGCCAGCAGCCATGAATTGGGCCCCCTCCACTTT
TRBJ1-2 | - | TRBV12-3/TRBV12-4 | many | CASSLGRTGYTF | TGTGCCAGCAGTTTAGGCAGGACGGGCTACACCTTC
TRBJ2-3 | - | TRBV29-1 | - | CSVIRVPEMDTQYF | TGCAGCGTAATCCGGGTCCCGGAGATGGATACGCAGTATTTT
TRBJ1-5 | - | TRBV6-6 | many | CASSWDGTGPQHF | TGTGCCAGCAGTTGGGACGGCACGGGACCCCAGCATTTT
TRBJ1-1 | - | TRBV20-1 | many | CSAQQGREDTEAFF | TGCAGTGCTCAGCAAGGGCGAGAGGACACTGAAGCTTTCTTT
TRBJ1-4 | - | TRBV2 | - | CASTRARGPNEKLFF | TGTGCCAGCACCCGGGCCAGGGGCCCTAATGAAAAACTGTTTTTT
TRBJ2-1 | - | TRBV7-3 | few | CASSLKGGLYNEQFF | TGTGCCAGCAGCTTAAAGGGGGGGCTGTACAATGAGCAGTTCTTC
TRBJ2-7 | - | TRBV12-3/TRBV12-4 | many | CASSRTLSYEQYF | TGTGCCAGCAGTAGGACACTCTCCTACGAGCAGTACTTC
TRBJ1-1 | TRBD1 | TRBV12-3/TRBV12-4 | many | CASSPQGFTEAFF | TGTGCCAGCAGTCCACAGGGGTTCACTGAAGCTTTCTTT
TRBJ1-6 | TRBD1 | TRBV10-2 | many | CASRQWTGQGGNSPLHF | TGCGCCAGCAGGCAATGGACCGGACAGGGGGGTAATTCACCCCTCCACTTT
TRBJ2-1 | - | TRBV18 | - | CASSPPMGNEQFF | TGTGCCAGCTCACCACCCATGGGGAATGAGCAGTTCTTC
TRBJ1-6 | - | TRBV3-1 | - | CASSQNIGTGNSPLHF | TGTGCCAGCAGCCAAAATATCGGGACTGGAAACTCACCCCTCCACTTT
TRBJ2-7 | TRBD2 | TRBV11-2 | medium-sized | CASSLVPFATSGGTEEQYF | TGTGCCAGCAGCTTAGTACCCTTCGCCACTAGCGGGGGGACAGAAGAGCAGTACTTC